This T cell receptor (beta chain) was recovered during a study of control samples from healthy donors and cancer patients. Sequencing used immunoSEQ multiplex PCR; TCRdb keeps in-frame clones, though not all of them. The sample yields 100,000 to 150,000 clones, roughly 86% seen once. The CDR3 consists of 14 residues. Trimming removed 3 bases from V and 4 bases from J; junction bases left unmatched: 4. CDR1 and CDR2 from the germline V gene are KGHSH and LQKENI. The receptor comes from a man aged 60-69 years in good health. Sequenced input: blood. This chain links TRBV18 with TRBJ2-7, with 9 bases that match TRBD1. The CDR3 DNA reads TGTGCCAGCTCACCGGGACAGGGTGTATACGAGCAGTACTTC. This translates into CASSPGQGVYEQYF.